These 14 T cell receptor beta chains were sequenced from one sample in a study of vaccination effects on CD4 cells after COVID-19. Their target antigens are unknown. Culture proceeded for more than 8 days, and CD4+ T cells were then isolated. Libraries were prepared by immunoSEQ multiplex PCR; TCRdb keeps only in-frame clonotypes and omits some of them. The sample consists of some 28,000 clones, 55% to 65% of them appearing once. Sequenced material: CD4+ T cells from PBMCs cultured without peptide, taken before COVID-19 vaccination. The receptors derive from a human donor who received a COVID-19 vaccine.

The chain has TRBV30 and TRBJ1-2; 7 nucleotides line up with TRBD1. V lost 2 bases and J lost 8; bases outside the gene matches: 5. CDR3 length equals 12 residues. The germline CDR1 and CDR2 sequences are GTSNPN and SVGIG (reference sequence). DNA of the CDR3: TGTGCCTGGAGTCCAGGGGGAAGCGGCTACACCTTC. Amino acids: CAWSPGGSGYTF. Full variable domain (remainder filled in from reference TRBV30 and TRBJ1-2): SQTIHQWPATLVQPVGSPLSLECTVEGTSNPNLYWYRQAAGRGLQLLFYSVGIGQISSEVPQNLSASRPQDRQFILSSKKLLLSDSGFYLCAWSPGGSGYTFGSGTRLTVV.

The V and J genes are TRBV7-9 and TRBJ1-4; no clear D gene. From germline, CDR1 is SEHNR and CDR2 FQNEAQ (reference sequence). The CDR3 sequence is 17 residues long. The V end was cut by 5 bases, the J end by 2 bases, with 18 bases between. Here the CDR3 reads CASSNGLISSTNEKLFF. The CDR3 nucleotides are TGTGCCAGCAGCAACGGATTGATAAGTTCGACTAATGAAAAACTGTTTTTT.

The chain joins TRBV5-1 to TRBJ2-5; the match to TRBD1 covers 7 bases. The CDR3 spans 15 residues. The trim removed 0 bases at V and 4 bases at J, leaving 6 bases unmatched. Germline CDR1 reads SGHRS; CDR2 reads YFSETQ. CDR3 sequence reads: CASSLDRGGRETQYF. The CDR3 region has the DNA TGCGCCAGCAGCTTGGACAGGGGTGGGAGAGAGACCCAGTACTTC.

There are a few counts of this clone. The chain couples TRBV11-3 to TRBJ1-6, with 10 nucleotides matching TRBD1. The CDR3 totals 16 residues. The junction had 12 bases not matched to a gene; V was cut back by 5 bases and J by 11 bases. CDR1 is SGHNT and CDR2 is YENEEA in the germline V gene. The CDR3 reads CASSVRDRGFPAPLHF. The DNA of the CDR3 is TGTGCCAGCAGCGTCCGGGACAGGGGATTTCCGGCACCCCTCCACTTT.

The chain joins TRBV10-3 to TRBJ1-2, with D unresolved. V was pared by 8 bases and J by 1 base, with 17 bases between. This CDR3 is 15 amino acids long. Germline CDR1 and CDR2: ENHRY and SYGVKD. CDR3 DNA: TGTGCCATCCTTTCCGTAGACGGCCTTAACTATGGCTACACCTTC. As protein: CAILSVDGLNYGYTF.

The rearrangement joins TRBV19 to TRBJ2-1; 10 bases are shared with TRBD2. The CDR3 extends over 17 amino acids. Trimming cost V 0 bases and J 9 bases; bases outside gene matches: 11. CDR1 is LNHDA and CDR2 is SQIVND in the germline V gene (reference sequence). The CDR3, as DNA: TGTGCCAGTAGTATAGATATGGCTAGCGGGAGAATCGGTGAGCAGTTCTTC. Translated: CASSIDMASGRIGEQFF.

This clone was observed a few times. The chain employs TRBV4-1 and TRBJ2-2; D is unclear. Trimming shortened V by 1 base and J by 1 base, and 22 bases separated the two germline ends. The germline V gene has CDR1 MGHRA and CDR2 YSYEKL. This CDR3 contains 20 residues. The CDR3 here is CASSQGILRALGLNTGELFF. In DNA form, the CDR3 reads TGCGCCAGCAGCCAAGGTATTCTGAGAGCACTGGGGTTGAACACCGGGGAGCTGTTTTTT.

In its sample, this clone was seen once. This chain joins TRBV11-2 and TRBJ2-3; D might be TRBD2 (6 bases). Germline V lookup: CDR1 SGHAT, CDR2 FQNNGV. CDR3 length: 16 amino acids. The germline V and J ends were trimmed by 5 bases and 4 bases, with 19 bases remaining between them. The DNA of the CDR3 is TGTGCCAGCAGCCGATGGACTACTCGTAGTCCAGATACGCAGTATTTT. This sequence encodes CASSRWTTRSPDTQYF.

The table lists this clone with a count of one. The chain carries TRBV19 and TRBJ2-5; 9 bases line up with TRBD1. V lost 1 base to trimming and J lost 4 bases; unmatched junction nucleotides: 7. This CDR3 is built from 16 residues. The V gene's germline CDR1 is LNHDA and CDR2 SQIVND (reference sequence). CDR3 bases: TGTGCCAGTAGTATAGGTCGGGACAGGGTAGGAGAGACCCAGTACTTC. Translation gives CASSIGRDRVGETQYF.

This clone was counted a few times. The chain carries TRBV11-2 and TRBJ1-5; D not resolved. CDR1 is SGHAT, CDR2 FQNNGV, per germline. This CDR3 region has 13 residues. V lost 2 bases, J lost 10 bases, and 12 bases lay in between. The CDR3 is CASSLSISNPQHF. The DNA of the CDR3 is TGTGCCAGCAGCTTATCTATCTCCAATCCCCAGCATTTT.

In this sample, this clone turned up a few times. The chain employs TRBV25-1 and TRBJ1-2; D unclear. Trimming took 5 bases from V and 1 from J, leaving 5 bases between them. Germline V lookup: CDR1 MGHDK, CDR2 SYGVNS. This CDR3 comprises 12 residues. The CDR3 DNA follows: TGTGCCAGCAGTAAACTTAACTATGGCTACACCTTC. Its protein product is CASSKLNYGYTF.

The DNA of the CDR3 is TGCGCCAGCAGCTTAGGGAGCATCTATGGCTACACCTTC. Residues: CASSLGSIYGYTF. The V call is TRBV5-1, the J call TRBJ1-2; D unresolved. Deletions cut 2 bases from V and 4 bases from J, with 9 bases between. The CDR3 extends over 13 amino acids. Per germline, CDR1 SGHRS and CDR2 YFSETQ.

The chain is built from TRBV19 and TRBJ1-2, with D maybe TRBD1 (5 bases). The V gene's germline CDR1 is LNHDA and CDR2 SQIVND (reference sequence). V was shortened by 2 bases and J by 6 bases, with 22 bases between the two germline ends. CDR3 length: 17 residues. Here the CDR3 DNA reads TGTGCCAGTAGTATAAGTCTCTCTCCAGGGTTAAGTGATGGCTACACCTTC. Its translation is CASSISLSPGLSDGYTF.

V is TRBV5-1 and J is TRBJ2-7, with D possibly matching TRBD2 (6 bases). Trimming shortened V by 7 bases and J by 2 bases, and 13 bases separated the two germline ends. The CDR3 loop spans 13 amino acids. Germline CDR1 is SGHRS and CDR2 is YFSETQ. CDR3 coding DNA: TGCGCCAGCGCAAGCGGGTTTACCTACGAGCAGTACTTC. The encoded protein is CASASGFTYEQYF.